This T cell receptor (beta chain) was captured in a study of control samples from healthy donors and cancer patients. TCRdb's table, derived via immunoSEQ multiplex PCR, lists solely in-frame clones and lacks some. The sample lists 150,000 or so clones, 91% occurring once. Germline CDR1 reads SGHAT; CDR2 reads FQNNGV. Trimming cost V 0 bases and J 6 bases, with 20 bases left between them. The CDR3 extends over 17 amino acids. The receptor's source is a man younger than 35 in good health. V usage is TRBV11-2 and J usage is TRBJ1-2, with a possible D match to TRBD1 (5 bases). The specimen sequenced was blood. CDR3: CASSLDAWGGVFDGYTF. The CDR3 coding sequence is TGTGCCAGCAGCTTAGATGCATGGGGAGGGGTGTTCGATGGCTACACCTTC. Full variable domain (remainder filled in from reference TRBV11-2 and TRBJ1-2): EAGVAQSPRYKIIEKRQSVAFWCNPISGHATLYWYQQILGQGPKLLIQFQNNGVVDDSQLPKDRFSAERLKGVDSTLKIQPAKLEDSAVYLCASSLDAWGGVFDGYTFGSGTRLTVV.